The 17 T cell receptor beta chains listed next were all sequenced from one sample in a study of shared clonotypes between healthy human individuals. Measured with immunoSEQ multiplex PCR; TCRdb has only the in-frame clones, and not every one. The data contain 1.4 million to 1.5 million clones, roughly 96% of them singletons. The sequencing sample was made of naive CD4+ T cells sorted from blood. The subset was: CD45RA+ positively selected. The receptor set was obtained from a man aged 25 to 40 in good health.

This chain uses TRBV7-2 with TRBJ2-2, with 7 positions matching TRBD1. This CDR3 is 16 amino acids long. Trimming at V came to 4 bases and at J to 1 base, leaving 6 bases not matched to a gene. Looked up from germline, CDR1 is SGHTA and CDR2 is FQGNSA. DNA of the CDR3: TGTGCCAGCAGCTGGGGACAGACCCAGAACACCGGGGAGCTGTTTTTT. This sequence encodes CASSWGQTQNTGELFF. The full variable domain, with the rest looked up from reference TRBV7-2 and TRBJ2-2, is GAGVSQSPSNKVTEKGKDVELRCDPISGHTALYWYRQSLGQGLEFLIYFQGNSAPDKSGLPSDRFSAERTGGSVSTLTIQRTQQEDSAVYLCASSWGQTQNTGELFFGEGSRLTVL.

The chain links TRBV9 to TRBJ2-7, with 9 positions matching TRBD1. Germline CDR1 and CDR2: SGDLS and YYNGEE. The ends lost 3 bases at V and 3 bases at J; junction bases unmatched: 10. This CDR3 has 16 residues. The CDR3 reads CASSARTGQGYYEQYF. CDR3 DNA: TGTGCCAGCAGCGCAAGGACGGGACAGGGATACTACGAGCAGTACTTC.

The rearrangement links TRBV9 to TRBJ2-5; tentative D call: TRBD2 (6 bases). Germline V gives CDR1 SGDLS, CDR2 YYNGEE. There are 16 residues in the CDR3. With 0 bases removed from V and 8 bases from J, the gap between germline ends came to 20 bases. The CDR3 bases are TGTGCCAGCAGCGTAGCTGAGGGTCGGACGGGGGACACCCAGTACTTC. It encodes CASSVAEGRTGDTQYF.

The CDR3 DNA follows: TGTGCCAGCACCCCGGATGGGGGGCTTAGGGCTAGCGGCGGGGATGAGCAGTTCTTC. This codes for CASTPDGGLRASGGDEQFF. The V call is TRBV5-4, the J call TRBJ2-1, with TRBD2 as a possible D gene (7 bases). This CDR3 region has 19 residues. CDR1 SGHNT and CDR2 YYREEE come from the germline V gene (reference sequence). Deletions cut 6 bases from V and 8 bases from J, with 33 bases between.

The chain combines TRBV27 with TRBJ1-5, with D maybe TRBD1 (6 bases). The CDR3 has 14 residues. Germline CDR1 reads MNHEY; CDR2 reads SMNVEV (reference sequence). Trimming cost V 3 bases and J 6 bases, with 12 bases left between them. CDR3 residues: CASSFNRVGQPQHF. The CDR3 DNA follows: TGTGCCAGCAGTTTTAACAGGGTTGGTCAGCCCCAGCATTTT.

The chain carries TRBV7-9 and TRBJ1-3; D possibly corresponds to TRBD1 (5 bases). The V end lost 5 bases, the J end lost 4 bases, and 12 bases lay between the germline ends. CDR3 length: 14 residues. Looked up from germline, CDR1 is SEHNR and CDR2 is FQNEAQ (reference sequence). The CDR3 sequence: CASSQGGSGNTIYF. In DNA, the CDR3 is TGTGCCAGCAGCCAGGGAGGGTCCGGAAACACCATATATTTT.

The chain joins TRBV10-3 to TRBJ2-3; D unresolved. The V and J ends lost 2 bases and 6 bases respectively, with 9 bases between them. The CDR3 length is 13 residues. Germline assignment: CDR1 ENHRY and CDR2 SYGVKD. The CDR3, as DNA: TGTGCCATCAGTGAGGGGTACCGGGATACGCAGTATTTT. It translates to CAISEGYRDTQYF.

This CDR3 reads CASSLYEGELFF. The CDR3 DNA sequence: TGTGCCAGCAGTTTATATGAGGGAGAACTGTTTTTT. V and J are TRBV28 and TRBJ1-4; D is uncertain. Germline lookup yields CDR1 MDHEN and CDR2 SYDVKM. This CDR3 spans 12 amino acids. V gave up 1 base and J gave up 12 bases, with 9 bases separating them.

The rearrangement uses TRBV5-5 and TRBJ1-1, with D uncertain. CDR1 is SGHKS and CDR2 is YYEKEE in the germline V gene (reference sequence). V lost 4 bases and J lost 1, with 8 bases in between. The CDR3 length is 13 residues. The CDR3 sequence: CASSRSWNTEAFF. The CDR3 region has the DNA TGTGCCAGCAGCCGCAGCTGGAACACTGAAGCTTTCTTT.

The rearrangement links TRBV23-1 to TRBJ2-7; 9 bases fit TRBD2. TRBV23-1 is designated an ORF whose function remains uncertain. This CDR3 comprises 17 residues. J was trimmed by 0 bases and V by 3 bases; bases with no gene match: 9. CDR3 sequence: CASSQVLGLADSYEQYF. The CDR3 bases are TGCGCCAGCAGTCAGGTTTTGGGACTAGCAGACTCCTACGAGCAGTACTTC.

The chain employs TRBV6-6 and TRBJ1-2, with 8 nucleotides matching TRBD1. The CDR3 contains 15 residues. Germline lookup yields CDR1 MNHNY and CDR2 SVGAGI (reference sequence). V lost 2 bases, J lost 6 bases, and 8 bases stayed unmatched. DNA of the CDR3: TGTGCCAGCAGTTACACACGTCCGGGACAGGATGGCTACACCTTC. It encodes CASSYTRPGQDGYTF.

The rearrangement links TRBV29-1 to TRBJ2-7, with 10 bases matching TRBD2. Per the germline V gene, CDR1 is SQVTM and CDR2 is ANQGSEA. The ends lost 3 bases at V and 6 bases at J; junction bases unmatched: 5. The CDR3 consists of 13 residues. DNA for the CDR3: TGCAGCGTTGATAGCGGGGGGAATGGCGAGCAGTACTTC. Translation: CSVDSGGNGEQYF.

The J gene is TRBJ1-2, the V gene TRBV14; TRBD1 agrees at 7 bases. Trimming cost V 4 bases and J 8 bases; bases outside gene matches: 13. Looked up from germline, CDR1 is SGHDN and CDR2 is FVKESK. This CDR3 region has 15 residues. Here the CDR3 reads CASSLRDSGAFGYTF. CDR3 coding DNA: TGTGCCAGCAGCCTACGGGACAGTGGGGCCTTCGGCTACACCTTC. The variable domain in full, completed from reference TRBV14 and TRBJ1-2, reads EAGVTQFPSHSVIEKGQTVTLRCDPISGHDNLYWYRRVMGKEIKFLLHFVKESKQDESGMPNNRFLAERTGGTYSTLKVQPAELEDSGVYFCASSLRDSGAFGYTFGSGTRLTVV.

J is TRBJ1-1 and V is TRBV18; D remains unclear. Trimming removed 5 bases from V and 1 base from J, with 8 bases in between. Looked up from germline, CDR1 is KGHSH and CDR2 is LQKENI. This CDR3 has 13 residues. The CDR3 loop reads CASSIKPNTEAFF. CDR3 sequence (DNA): TGTGCCAGCTCAATAAAACCGAACACTGAAGCTTTCTTT.

CDR3 region: CASSQLWVNTGELFF. In DNA form, the CDR3 reads TGTGCCAGCTCACAACTTTGGGTGAACACCGGGGAGCTGTTTTTT. This rearrangement joins TRBV18 to TRBJ2-2; D ambiguous. This CDR3 is 15 amino acids long. Trimming stripped 4 bases from V and 1 base from J, with 10 bases between. Germline lookup yields CDR1 KGHSH and CDR2 LQKENI. Looking up the rest from reference TRBV18 and TRBJ2-2 gives the full variable domain: NAGVMQNPRHLVRRRGQEARLRCSPMKGHSHVYWYRQLPEEGLKFMVYLQKENIIDESGMPKERFSAEFPKEGPSILRIQQVVRGDSAAYFCASSQLWVNTGELFFGEGSRLTVL.

The genes are TRBV15 and TRBJ2-5, with 14 bases identical to TRBD2. The CDR3 consists of 15 residues. The ends lost 6 bases at V and 5 bases at J; junction bases unmatched: 5. From germline, CDR1 is LNHNV and CDR2 YYDKDF (reference sequence). CDR3 sequence reads: CATRRLAGGLETQYF. CDR3 coding DNA: TGTGCCACCAGAAGACTAGCGGGAGGGTTGGAGACCCAGTACTTC.

The chain employs TRBV2 and TRBJ2-2, with a tentative D call TRBD1 (5 bases). CDR1 is SNHLY, CDR2 FYNNEI, per germline. Deletions cut 3 bases from V and 3 bases from J, with 14 bases between. The CDR3 runs to 16 residues. CDR3 coding DNA: TGTGCCAGCAGTGAGCGGCGCCAGGGATACACCGGGGAGCTGTTTTTT. It translates to CASSERRQGYTGELFF.